The 6 T cell receptor beta chains reported below all come from one sample, sequenced in a study of CD8+CD57+ T cells in acquired aplastic anemia. Genomic DNA, the template, was used for profiling of the TCR beta VDJ and CDR3. TCRdb reprocessed the reads via MiXCR and lists one record per CDR3 protein. The sample has some 220,000 distinct CDR3 sequences; approximately 35% are singletons. The sample comprised sorted CD4+, CD8+, or CD8+CD57+ T cells (not recorded which) from PBMCs. Every receptor here comes from a human donor in good health, serving as a control.

This clonotype appeared a few times. A much larger clone sits a single nucleotide away, making a read error possible. The chain is built from TRBV29-1 and TRBJ1-1; no clear D gene. The ends were cut back, 6 bases at V and 12 bases at J, with 17 bases in the middle. Germline lookup yields CDR1 SQVTM and CDR2 ANQGSEA. This CDR3 is 11 amino acids long. CDR3 region: CSVGITLRPFF. In DNA form, the CDR3 reads TGCAGCGTGGGAATAACACTGAGGCCTTTCTTT.

The chain combines TRBV6-5 with TRBJ1-4, with TRBD1 as a possible D gene (6 bases). This CDR3 has 16 amino acids. V lost 2 bases to trimming and J lost 2 bases, with 12 bases between them. Germline loops: CDR1 MNHEY, CDR2 SVGAGI. In nucleotides, the CDR3 is TGTGCCAGCAGTTACCAGGGGATGGGCACTAATGAAAAACTGTTTTTT. Residues: CASSYQGMGTNEKLFF.

This chain joins TRBV4-1 and TRBJ2-7; 11 nucleotides match TRBD2. This CDR3 is built from 16 residues. The junction had 5 bases not matched to a gene; V was cut back by 1 base and J by 3 bases. The V gene's germline CDR1 is MGHRA and CDR2 YSYEKL. Here the CDR3 DNA reads TGCGCCAGCAGCCAAGCGGGACTAGCGGATTACTACGAGCAGTACTTC. Its translation: CASSQAGLADYYEQYF.

This clonotype came up many times. The V gene is TRBV5-1, the J gene TRBJ2-1, with 12 bases matching TRBD2. Germline CDR1 and CDR2: SGHRS and YFSETQ. The CDR3 runs 16 residues. With 4 bases clipped from V and 7 bases from J, the junction kept 9 bases outside the gene matches. The CDR3 DNA follows: TGCGCCAGCAGCAGTCGGACTAGCGGGGTGGTAAATGAGCAGTTCTTC. This gives the protein CASSSRTSGVVNEQFF.

In this sample, this clonotype turned up a few times. V and J are TRBV12-3 or TRBV12-4 and TRBJ1-5; TRBD1 matches at 7 bases. The CDR3 consists of 16 residues. The J segment lost 3 bases and the V segment lost 5 bases, leaving 10 bases of the junction unmatched. CDR3 protein: CASSPRTGAHNQPQHF. The CDR3 DNA reads TGTGCCAGCAGTCCGAGGACAGGCGCCCACAATCAGCCCCAGCATTTT.

As to this clonotype: A junction end diverges from the germline sequence, so it may reflect a read error. V and J are TRBV15 and TRBJ1-5; D not resolved. The CDR3 covers 14 residues. Germline lookup yields CDR1 LNHNV and CDR2 YYDKDF (reference sequence). DNA for the CDR3: TGTACCACCAGCAGAGCCTCCAGGTATCAGCCCCAGCATTTT. This translates into CTTSRASRYQPQHF.